The present TCR beta chain was sequenced within a study of blood T cells in healthy people across ages. Overall study context: Template switching picked up about one barcoded beta molecule for each two T cells. Study outcomes and limitations: Older individuals had lower TCR beta diversity per million T cells (the decline was roughly linear). Diversity was higher, and naive CD4+ cells more numerous, in long-lived donors than in aged donors. Total diversity from one million sequenced T cells was likely underestimated.

This clonotype was seen only a few times. The antigen is not known. The CDR3 is 15 amino acids. The V and J ends lost 6 bases and 6 bases respectively, with 21 bases between them. Germline lookup yields CDR1 SQVTM and CDR2 ANQGSEA. A J-beta primer mix and a sample-barcoded 5' primer were used in a second PCR of about 6 to 12 cycles. In TCRdb, the 5' RACE reads were re-called with MiXCR into one record per CDR3 protein. Of approximately 730,000 distinct CDR3 sequences in the sample, approximately 55% were seen once. The source material was blood. The sequence came from a man older than 75 in good health. V and J are TRBV29-1 and TRBJ2-1; the D gene is possibly TRBD1 (6 bases). The CDR3 loop is CSVFTTGGGLNEQFF. CDR3 bases: TGCAGCGTCTTTACGACAGGTGGTGGGCTCAATGAGCAGTTCTTC.